The 26 T cell receptor beta chains below all came from one sample that was sequenced in a study of CD4 T cells in relation to SARS-CoV-2 and coronaviruses. CD4+ T cells from unexposed donors were obtained before the COVID-19 pandemic (2011-2018). TCRdb's table, derived via immunoSEQ multiplex PCR, lists solely in-frame clones and lacks some. This repertoire shows about 70,000 clones, around 87% found once; its top ten account for 1.5% to 2%. Sequences were obtained from memory CD4+ T cells from PBMCs. The source of these receptors is a human donor in good health.

The genes are TRBV7-3 and TRBJ2-1; 12 bases are a match to TRBD2. The CDR3 length is 15 residues. Looked up from germline, CDR1 is SGHTA and CDR2 is FQGTGA. The ends lost 4 bases at V and 4 bases at J; junction bases unmatched: 2. In DNA form, the CDR3 reads TGTGCCAGCAGCTCGGGACTAGCGGGTTACAATGAGCAGTTCTTC. Protein product: CASSSGLAGYNEQFF.

This clone was recorded a few times. This chain connects TRBV28 to TRBJ1-2; TRBD1 matches 8 bases. With 5 bases clipped from V and 4 bases from J, the junction kept 6 bases outside the gene matches. The CDR3 is made up of 14 amino acids. From germline, CDR1 is MDHEN and CDR2 SYDVKM. CDR3 loop: CASSIPDRAYGYTF. The DNA of the CDR3 is TGTGCCAGCAGTATACCGGACAGGGCCTATGGCTACACCTTC.

The chain employs TRBV19 and TRBJ1-1; D call uncertain. Germline V gives CDR1 LNHDA, CDR2 SQIVND (reference sequence). V was clipped by 4 bases and J by 2 bases, with 11 bases between them. The CDR3 has 14 residues. The CDR3 DNA reads as TGTGCCAGTAGTAGATCACTGGAAAACACTGAAGCTTTCTTT. This gives the protein CASSRSLENTEAFF.

The rearrangement uses TRBV29-1 and TRBJ2-1, with TRBD2 matching over 11 bases. From germline, CDR1 is SQVTM and CDR2 ANQGSEA. The CDR3 totals 17 residues. V lost 3 bases and J lost 5; bases outside the gene matches: 12. This CDR3 reads CSVERDPGTSGNNEQFF. CDR3 nucleotides: TGCAGCGTTGAGAGGGACCCTGGGACTAGCGGAAACAATGAGCAGTTCTTC.

The rearrangement uses TRBV13 and TRBJ2-2; D tentatively reads TRBD1 or TRBD2 (5 bases each). Germline V gene sequence: CDR1 PRHDT, CDR2 FYEKMQ (reference sequence). The CDR3 is 16 residues long. The V end was cut by 0 bases, the J end by 3 bases, with 11 bases between. The CDR3 sequence is CASSLGGPFYTGELFF. Written as DNA, the CDR3 is TGTGCCAGCAGCTTAGGGGGACCCTTTTACACCGGGGAGCTGTTTTTT.

This sequence joins TRBV29-1 and TRBJ2-7; possible D gene TRBD2, 6 bases. Germline lookup yields CDR1 SQVTM and CDR2 ANQGSEA. Trimming shortened V by 4 bases and J by 2 bases, and 12 bases separated the two germline ends. The CDR3 has 13 amino acids. DNA of the CDR3: TGCAGCGTTGTACTGGGACTCACCTACGAGCAGTACTTC. Its translation is CSVVLGLTYEQYF.

The chain employs TRBV7-3 and TRBJ1-1, with TRBD1 matching over 8 bases. The germline V gene encodes CDR1 SGHTA and CDR2 FQGTGA. Losses at the gene ends were 5 bases for V and 5 bases for J; bases not matched to a gene: 7. This CDR3 region has 14 residues. This CDR3 reads CASSHDTGGTEAFF. The CDR3 region has the DNA TGTGCCAGCAGCCATGATACAGGGGGAACTGAAGCTTTCTTT. Drawing the rest from reference TRBV7-3 and TRBJ1-1, the complete variable domain is GAGVSQTPSNKVTEKGKYVELRCDPISGHTALYWYRQSLGQGPEFLIYFQGTGAADDSGLPNDRFFAVRPEGSVSTLKIQRTERGDSAVYLCASSHDTGGTEAFFGQGTRLTVV.

This chain uses TRBV2 with TRBJ2-3; 11 nucleotides match TRBD2. The CDR3 length is 18 residues. After removal of 2 bases from V and 2 bases from J, the junction contained 9 bases not matched to a gene. Germline V gene lookup returns CDR1 SNHLY and CDR2 FYNNEI. The CDR3 sequence: CASSELAGGPVPTDTQYF. The CDR3 DNA reads TGTGCCAGCAGTGAACTAGCGGGGGGCCCCGTACCCACAGATACGCAGTATTTT.

This chain joins TRBV5-1 and TRBJ2-3; D is perhaps TRBD2 (6 bases). The CDR3 loop spans 15 amino acids. V lost 4 bases, J lost 2 bases, and 14 bases lay in between. Germline V gives CDR1 SGHRS, CDR2 YFSETQ. CDR3: CASSLNSGLTDTQYF. The CDR3 nucleotides are TGCGCCAGCAGCCTAAACTCGGGACTCACAGATACGCAGTATTTT.

This sequence joins TRBV3-1 (or the pseudogene TRBV3-2) and TRBJ2-3; D unresolved. In germline, CDR1 is LGHDT, CDR2 YNNKEL (reference sequence). V shed 0 bases and J shed 2 bases, with 15 bases lying between them. This CDR3 is built from 17 residues. The CDR3 region has the DNA TGTGCCAGCAGCCAAGATGCGGATAGCCGACCCACAGATACGCAGTATTTT. It translates to CASSQDADSRPTDTQYF.

The V call is TRBV20-1, the J call TRBJ2-1; tentative D call: TRBD2 (6 bases). The CDR3 runs 14 residues. The V end lost 3 bases, the J end lost 4 bases, and 13 bases lay between the germline ends. Germline V gene sequence: CDR1 DFQATT, CDR2 SNEGSKA (reference sequence). CDR3 amino acids: CSASGLARYNEQFF. The CDR3 DNA is TGCAGTGCTAGTGGGCTAGCGCGTTACAATGAGCAGTTCTTC.

This rearrangement joins TRBV3-1 (or the pseudogene TRBV3-2) to TRBJ2-3; D unresolved. In germline, CDR1 is LGHDT, CDR2 YNNKEL (reference sequence). The ends were cut back, 3 bases at V and 4 bases at J, with 14 bases in the middle. CDR3 length: 15 residues. CDR3 bases: TGTGCCAGCAGCCACCCACGCGCAAACGCAGATACGCAGTATTTT. It specifies CASSHPRANADTQYF.

In DNA form, the CDR3 reads TGCGCCAGCAGTGAGGGCGGACAGGGCAGAAATGAGCAGTTCTTC. It specifies CASSEGGQGRNEQFF. The chain combines TRBV10-2 with TRBJ2-1, with 8 bases matching TRBD1. Germline lookup yields CDR1 WSHSY and CDR2 SAAADI. The CDR3 totals 15 residues. V was clipped by 2 bases and J by 7 bases; unmatched bases: 7.

CDR3 protein: CASSLDLGAWNTGELFF. The CDR3 DNA reads as TGTGCCAGCAGCTTAGATCTTGGGGCGTGGAACACCGGGGAGCTGTTTTTT. V and J are TRBV11-2 and TRBJ2-2; TRBD1 might be the D (5 bases). CDR3 size: 17 residues. V was shortened by 0 bases and J by 1 base, with 12 bases between the two germline ends. Looked up from germline, CDR1 is SGHAT and CDR2 is FQNNGV.

This clone was seen a few times. The V call is TRBV21-1, the J call TRBJ1-2; TRBD1, the table's D call, lacks a check against the DNA. TRBV21-1 is an annotated pseudogene. The CDR3 runs 13 residues. The chain's CDR3 is CASSNMGRDGYTF. Written as DNA, the CDR3 is TGTGCCAGCAGCAATATGGGCCGCGATGGCTACACCTTC.

This rearrangement joins TRBV5-5 to TRBJ1-6; maybe TRBD1 (6 bases). The germline gives CDR1 SGHKS, CDR2 YYEKEE (reference sequence). Trimming shortened V by 4 bases and J by 8 bases, and 10 bases separated the two germline ends. This CDR3 has 13 amino acids. CDR3 in amino acids: CASSPQGDSPLHF. As DNA, the CDR3 is TGTGCCAGCAGCCCACAGGGAGATTCACCCCTCCACTTT.

This clone was seen once. The chain uses TRBV5-6 and TRBJ2-5; D is unclear. Germline V lookup: CDR1 SGHDT, CDR2 YYEEEE. CDR3 length: 12 residues. With 2 bases removed from V and 7 bases from J, the gap between germline ends came to 9 bases. The CDR3 DNA is TGTGCCAGCAGCTTAACGCCAGGGACCCAGTACTTC. This sequence encodes CASSLTPGTQYF.

The chain links TRBV7-2 to TRBJ2-2; 11 bases agree with TRBD2. The CDR3 has 19 amino acids. V lost 5 bases and J lost 0; bases outside the gene matches: 11. Germline CDR1 reads SGHTA; CDR2 reads FQGNSA. CDR3 sequence (DNA): TGTGCCAGCAGCCCCGTCCGGGTAGCGGGGGGGCCGAACACCGGGGAGCTGTTTTTT. Translated, it gives CASSPVRVAGGPNTGELFF.

This chain links TRBV6-1 with TRBJ2-1; unclear D gene. Trimming left V 2 bases short and J 0 bases short, with 8 bases between. CDR3 size: 15 residues. Germline V gene lookup returns CDR1 MNHNS and CDR2 SASEGT. The CDR3 protein is CASSELGHSYNEQFF. CDR3 DNA: TGTGCCAGCAGTGAATTGGGCCACTCCTACAATGAGCAGTTCTTC.

The chain joins TRBV19 to TRBJ1-1; possible D gene TRBD1, 6 bases. The CDR3 is 16 residues long. V lost 1 base and J lost 7, with 19 bases in between. Germline-derived CDR1 and CDR2 are LNHDA and SQIVND (reference sequence). CDR3 bases: TGTGCCAGTAGTATAGCCCAGAGGGGGGCTGGGAGTGAAGCTTTCTTT. This encodes CASSIAQRGAGSEAFF. The whole variable domain, remainder taken from reference TRBV19 and TRBJ1-1, is DGGITQSPKYLFRKEGQNVTLSCEQNLNHDAMYWYRQDPGQGLRLIYYSQIVNDFQKGDIAEGYSVSREKKESFPLTVTSAQKNPTAFYLCASSIAQRGAGSEAFFGQGTRLTVV.

The rearrangement joins TRBV30 to TRBJ1-6; D remains unclear. V lost 1 base to trimming and J lost 8 bases, with 9 bases between them. The CDR3 sequence is 13 residues long. Germline values: CDR1 GTSNPN, CDR2 SVGIG (reference sequence). CDR3 sequence reads: CAWSERDDSPLHF. The CDR3 DNA reads TGTGCCTGGAGTGAGAGGGATGATTCACCCCTCCACTTT.

V gene TRBV5-1 combines with J gene TRBJ2-1; the D is unclear. The CDR3 has 15 residues. Germline CDR1 SGHRS, CDR2 YFSETQ. Trimming left V 0 bases short and J 7 bases short, with 14 bases between. The CDR3, as DNA: TGCGCCAGCAGCTTGGTTGGGCCCCGGGTGAATGAGCAGTTCTTC. It codes for CASSLVGPRVNEQFF.

J is TRBJ2-6 and V is TRBV19; possible D gene TRBD2, 5 bases. CDR3 size: 17 residues. CDR1 is LNHDA, CDR2 SQIVND, per germline (reference sequence). V lost 5 bases to trimming and J lost 0 bases, with 14 bases between them. The CDR3 nucleotides read TGTGCCAGTAGTGAGGCTCCGGGGAGCTCTGGGGCCAACGTCCTGACTTTC. Translation gives CASSEAPGSSGANVLTF. Full variable domain (rest looked up from reference TRBV19 and TRBJ2-6): DGGITQSPKYLFRKEGQNVTLSCEQNLNHDAMYWYRQDPGQGLRLIYYSQIVNDFQKGDIAEGYSVSREKKESFPLTVTSAQKNPTAFYLCASSEAPGSSGANVLTFGAGSRLTVL.

The CDR3 reads CASRRGEETQYF. The DNA for the CDR3 is TGTGCCAGCAGGAGGGGGGAAGAGACCCAGTACTTC. The chain uses TRBV11-2 and TRBJ2-5; D may correspond to TRBD1 or TRBD2 (6 bases each). V lost 6 bases, J lost 3 bases, and 8 bases lay in between. The CDR3 covers 12 residues. The germline V gene has CDR1 SGHAT and CDR2 FQNNGV.

The chain links TRBV7-8 to TRBJ1-2; TRBD1 might be the D (5 bases). The CDR3 runs to 13 residues. Germline V gene sequence: CDR1 SGHVS, CDR2 FQNEAQ. Trimming took 4 bases from V and 4 from J, leaving 10 bases between them. The CDR3 sequence is CASSSRDFYGYTF. In nucleotides, the CDR3 is TGTGCCAGCAGCTCCCGGGACTTCTATGGCTACACCTTC.

The rearrangement joins TRBV4-3 to TRBJ2-3, with 7 positions matching TRBD1. Germline assignment: CDR1 LGHNA and CDR2 YSLEER. V dropped 2 bases and J dropped 3; count of bases not matched to a gene: 2. CDR3 size: 14 residues. The CDR3 DNA reads TGCGCCAGCAGCCAAAGGGACAGTACAGATACGCAGTATTTT. It encodes CASSQRDSTDTQYF.